The clone carrying this TCR beta chain appeared a few times. Its target is not known. Deletions cut 4 bases from V and 6 bases from J, with 18 bases between. Germline V gene data show CDR1 as SGHTA and CDR2 as FQGNSA. CDR3 length: 15 residues. Via the markers CD45RO/CCR7/CD25/CD127/CD95/CD27, stem cell-like memory, regulatory, central memory and naive CD4+ cells were sorted. The sample comes from a study of beta chain features in type 1 diabetes. The study's findings and limits: Moderate but significant shortening of TCRB CDR3s was recorded in all four CD4+ subsets from Type 1 diabetes patients.

cDNA synthesis used the whole RNA isolate, giving expressed TCRB sequences. Produced via immunoSEQ multiplex PCR; TCRdb's table is partial and in-frame only. The sample contains about 340,000 clones, approximately 12% of which appear only once. The source material was naive CD4+ T cells from blood. The chain combines TRBV7-2 with TRBJ1-2; weak D call: TRBD1 (6 bases). This sequence originates from a woman under 30 with type 1 diabetes. The CDR3: CASSSEGGRSHGYTF. CDR3 nucleotides: TGTGCCAGCAGCTCCGAAGGGGGACGTTCCCATGGCTACACCTTC. Complete variable domain (other parts from reference TRBV7-2 and TRBJ1-2): GAGVSQSPSNKVTEKGKDVELRCDPISGHTALYWYRQSLGQGLEFLIYFQGNSAPDKSGLPSDRFSAERTGGSVSTLTIQRTQQEDSAVYLCASSSEGGRSHGYTFGSGTRLTVV.